This passage covers 21 T cell receptor beta chains from one sample sequenced in a study of OX40 agonist ivuxolimab in advanced cancers. Method: immunoSEQ multiplex PCR; TCRdb's copy keeps in-frame clones and lacks some. The sample includes roughly 46,000 clones, 70% to 85% seen only once; the top ten take about 1.8%. This material consisted of CD4+ or CD8+ T cells sorted from blood, taken in a trial of the OX40 agonist ivuxolimab. All receptors come from an adult with an advanced solid tumor such as melanoma, head and neck, liver or kidney cancer.

The chain recombines TRBV5-4 with TRBJ2-3, with D hard to call. Germline V gene lookup returns CDR1 SGHNT and CDR2 YYREEE (reference sequence). This CDR3 has 12 amino acids. Trimming removed 3 bases at V and 4 bases at J, with 6 bases between. The CDR3 bases are TGTGCCAGCAGCTCAGGAGCAGATACGCAGTATTTT. Translated, it gives CASSSGADTQYF.

This clone came up a few times. The chain is built from TRBV7-2 and TRBJ2-1; tentatively, D is TRBD1 or TRBD2 (5 bases each). Between the trimmed V and J ends, which lost 5 bases and 12 bases, there was a span of 17 bases. The V gene's germline CDR1 is SGHTA and CDR2 FQGNSA. The CDR3 covers 13 residues. DNA of the CDR3: TGTGCCAGCAGCACAATGGGGACGTGGGGGCAGTTCTTC. Its translation is CASSTMGTWGQFF. Supplemented by reference TRBV7-2 and TRBJ2-1, the full variable domain reads GAGVSQSPSNKVTEKGKDVELRCDPISGHTALYWYRQSLGQGLEFLIYFQGNSAPDKSGLPSDRFSAERTGGSVSTLTIQRTQQEDSAVYLCASSTMGTWGQFFGPGTRLTVL.

The chain recombines TRBV4-3 with TRBJ1-4; D is unresolved. Trimming removed 1 base at V and 7 bases at J, with 7 bases between. The CDR3 is 13 amino acids. CDR1 and CDR2 from the germline V gene are LGHNA and YSLEER. The DNA of the CDR3 is TGCGCCAGCAGCCAAGGGAGCAGTGAAAAACTGTTTTTT. Amino acid sequence: CASSQGSSEKLFF.

The rearrangement uses TRBV27 and TRBJ2-2, with 11 bases matching TRBD2. Germline trimming cut 3 bases from V and 1 base from J; bases unmatched to any gene: 10. Germline lookup yields CDR1 MNHEY and CDR2 SMNVEV (reference sequence). The CDR3 runs to 19 residues. CDR3 residues: CASSFRRWTSGQNTGELFF. The CDR3 nucleotides read TGTGCCAGCAGTTTCAGGCGTTGGACTAGCGGGCAGAACACCGGGGAGCTGTTTTTT.

This clone came up a few times. Within the sample, other DNA sequences also encode this same CDR3. V gene TRBV6-5 combines with J gene TRBJ2-7, with a tentative D call TRBD2 (5 bases). The germline gives CDR1 MNHEY, CDR2 SVGAGI. The ends were cut back, 5 bases at V and 2 bases at J, with 7 bases in the middle. This CDR3 has 12 amino acids. This chain's CDR3 is CASSTGTYEQYF. CDR3 sequence (DNA): TGTGCCAGCAGTACGGGAACCTACGAGCAGTACTTC.

The chain joins TRBV9 to TRBJ2-4; D possibly corresponds to TRBD1 (6 bases). From germline, CDR1 is SGDLS and CDR2 YYNGEE. The CDR3 is made up of 15 amino acids. Trimming took off 0 bases at V and 8 bases at J, with 15 bases between the two ends. CDR3 in DNA: TGTGCCAGCAGCGTAGCTGGGCAGGGGTTGGACATTCAGTACTTC. This translates into CASSVAGQGLDIQYF. The complete variable domain, with remaining parts taken from reference TRBV9 and TRBJ2-4, reads DSGVTQTPKHLITATGQRVTLRCSPRSGDLSVYWYQQSLDQGLQFLIQYYNGEERAKGNILERFSAQQFPDLHSELNLSSLELGDSALYFCASSVAGQGLDIQYFGAGTRLSVL.

V and J are TRBV5-6 and TRBJ1-3, with D unresolved. Germline V gene sequence: CDR1 SGHDT, CDR2 YYEEEE. Between the trimmed V and J ends, which lost 4 bases and 4 bases, there was a span of 12 bases. The CDR3 has 14 amino acids. The chain's CDR3 is CASSRKGLGNTIYF. The CDR3 DNA reads TGTGCCAGCAGCAGGAAGGGTTTGGGAAACACCATATATTTT.

The chain is built from TRBV5-1 and TRBJ2-3; 8 nucleotides line up with TRBD2. This CDR3 has 15 residues. Looked up from germline, CDR1 is SGHRS and CDR2 is YFSETQ. Trimming at V came to 3 bases and at J to 6 bases, leaving 9 bases not matched to a gene. The CDR3 spells CASSSGSGGHDTQYF. In nucleotides, the CDR3 is TGCGCCAGCAGCTCCGGATCGGGGGGGCACGATACGCAGTATTTT.

The V call is TRBV6-5, the J call TRBJ1-2; D gene ambiguous. CDR3 size: 14 residues. Germline loops: CDR1 MNHEY, CDR2 SVGAGI. V dropped 2 bases and J dropped 7 bases, with 14 bases sitting between them. The CDR3 sequence: CASSYTTASGGYTF. DNA of the CDR3: TGTGCCAGCAGTTACACGACGGCAAGTGGTGGCTACACCTTC.

The J gene is TRBJ1-2, the V gene TRBV6-1, with TRBD1 matching over 9 bases. Germline assignment: CDR1 MNHNS and CDR2 SASEGT. With 2 bases clipped from V and 6 bases from J, the junction kept 7 bases outside the gene matches. The CDR3 sequence is 15 residues long. CDR3 nucleotides: TGTGCCAGCAGTGAAATGGACAGGGGCGTAAATGGCTACACCTTC. Protein product: CASSEMDRGVNGYTF.

The CDR3 spells CASSTLYYGYTF. Here the CDR3 DNA reads TGTGCCAGCAGTACACTCTACTATGGCTACACCTTC. The rearrangement links TRBV2 to TRBJ1-2; D not certain. The V end was cut by 5 bases, the J end by 3 bases, with 7 bases between. In germline, CDR1 is SNHLY, CDR2 FYNNEI. This CDR3 is built from 12 residues.

This chain links TRBV7-6 with TRBJ2-5; TRBD1 matches 9 bases. Germline CDR1 reads SGHVS; CDR2 reads FNYEAQ. The V and J ends lost 8 bases and 1 base, in that order; junction bases with no gene match: 8. CDR3 length equals 15 residues. This CDR3 reads CASGSTGGPQETQYF. The CDR3 DNA is TGTGCCAGCGGATCGACAGGGGGACCCCAAGAGACCCAGTACTTC.

The rearrangement links TRBV7-2 to TRBJ2-5; 10 positions agree with TRBD2. The CDR3 loop spans 15 amino acids. CDR1 is SGHTA, CDR2 FQGNSA, per germline. The V segment lost 6 bases and the J segment 5 bases; nucleotides outside the gene matches: 9. CDR3 amino acids: CASRSTSGAGETQYF. Written as DNA, the CDR3 is TGTGCCAGCAGGTCCACTAGCGGGGCTGGGGAGACCCAGTACTTC. The full variable domain, completed using reference TRBV7-2 and TRBJ2-5, is GAGVSQSPSNKVTEKGKDVELRCDPISGHTALYWYRQSLGQGLEFLIYFQGNSAPDKSGLPSDRFSAERTGGSVSTLTIQRTQQEDSAVYLCASRSTSGAGETQYFGPGTRLLVL.

The V call is TRBV29-1, the J call TRBJ1-1; 8 bases agree with TRBD1. V shed 6 bases and J 1 base; nucleotides not matched to a gene: 7. The CDR3 has 14 amino acids. Looked up from germline, CDR1 is SQVTM and CDR2 is ANQGSEA. The CDR3 region has the DNA TGCAGCGTGTGCCAGGGGGCGTCGAACACTGAAGCTTTCTTT. Translating gives CSVCQGASNTEAFF.

V and J are TRBV5-1 and TRBJ2-1; weak D call: TRBD2 (5 bases). The V end was cut by 2 bases, the J end by 8 bases, with 5 bases between. The CDR3 extends over 11 amino acids. Germline V lookup: CDR1 SGHRS, CDR2 YFSETQ. CDR3 in amino acids: CASSLLDEQFF. The CDR3 nucleotides are TGCGCCAGCAGCTTACTAGATGAGCAGTTCTTC.

This clone showed up just once. The rearrangement links TRBV9 to TRBJ1-3, with unresolved D. The CDR3 runs 15 residues. Per germline, CDR1 SGDLS and CDR2 YYNGEE. V lost 2 bases and J 7 bases, leaving 16 bases between the germline ends. CDR3 nucleotide sequence: TGTGCCAGCAGCGTTCTTACAGACTTTTTGAACACCATATATTTT. It is translated as CASSVLTDFLNTIYF. Full variable domain (rest looked up from reference TRBV9 and TRBJ1-3): DSGVTQTPKHLITATGQRVTLRCSPRSGDLSVYWYQQSLDQGLQFLIQYYNGEERAKGNILERFSAQQFPDLHSELNLSSLELGDSALYFCASSVLTDFLNTIYFGEGSWLTVV.

V usage is TRBV5-1 and J usage is TRBJ1-2; D remains unclear. Between the trimmed V and J ends, which lost 0 bases and 8 bases, there was a span of 11 bases. CDR3 length: 13 amino acids. The germline V gene encodes CDR1 SGHRS and CDR2 YFSETQ. For the CDR3, the DNA is TGCGCCAGCAGCTTGGAGGCGGGATTCGGCTACACCTTC. Its translation: CASSLEAGFGYTF.

The chain combines TRBV7-3 with TRBJ1-1; 7 bases are shared with TRBD1. The CDR3 runs to 13 residues. The germline gives CDR1 SGHTA, CDR2 FQGTGA. The J segment lost 4 bases and the V segment lost 6 bases, leaving 5 bases of the junction unmatched. The CDR3 spells CASRVDRTTEAFF. Written as DNA, the CDR3 is TGTGCCAGCAGAGTGGACAGGACCACTGAAGCTTTCTTT.

The rearrangement links TRBV18 to TRBJ1-2; a weak D match, TRBD1 (6 bases). CDR1 KGHSH and CDR2 LQKENI come from the germline V gene. The CDR3 loop spans 13 amino acids. Trimming pared 2 bases from V and 7 bases from J, leaving 11 bases between. The CDR3 DNA sequence: TGTGCCAGCTCACCAGTGGGGGCAAGTGGCTACACCTTC. Translation: CASSPVGASGYTF.

The J gene is TRBJ1-1, the V gene TRBV18, with 8 bases matching TRBD1. The CDR3 has 14 residues. With 3 bases clipped from V and 3 bases from J, the junction kept 3 bases outside the gene matches. Germline values: CDR1 KGHSH, CDR2 LQKENI. The CDR3 here is CASSPQGADTEAFF. The DNA for the CDR3 is TGTGCCAGCTCACCTCAGGGGGCAGACACTGAAGCTTTCTTT.

This clone was counted once. In DNA form, the CDR3 reads TGTGCCAGCACCCGCGAGGGACAGACTAATGAAAAACTGTTTTTT. It translates to CASTREGQTNEKLFF. The V and J genes are TRBV2 and TRBJ1-4; 7 nucleotides match TRBD1. Germline V lookup: CDR1 SNHLY, CDR2 FYNNEI. The length of the CDR3 is 15 residues. The ends lost 7 bases at V and 2 bases at J; junction bases unmatched: 7.